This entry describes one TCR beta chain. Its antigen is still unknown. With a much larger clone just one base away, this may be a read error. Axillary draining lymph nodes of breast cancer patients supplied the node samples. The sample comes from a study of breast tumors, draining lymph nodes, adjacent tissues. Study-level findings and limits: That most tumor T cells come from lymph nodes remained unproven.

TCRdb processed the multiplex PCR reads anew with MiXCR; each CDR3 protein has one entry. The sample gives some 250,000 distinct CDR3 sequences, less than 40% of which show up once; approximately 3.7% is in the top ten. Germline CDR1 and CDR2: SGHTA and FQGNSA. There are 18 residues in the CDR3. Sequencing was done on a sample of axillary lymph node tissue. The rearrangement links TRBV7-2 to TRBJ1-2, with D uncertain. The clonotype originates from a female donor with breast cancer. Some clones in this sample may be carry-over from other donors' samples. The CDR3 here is CASSLNPPGMRPNHGYTF. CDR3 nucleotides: TGTGCCAGCAGCTTAAATCCCCCCGGGATGCGGCCTAACCATGGCTACACCTTC.